The next 17 T cell receptor beta chains were all read from a single sample in a study of blood T cells in healthy people across ages. Through a sample-barcoded 5' primer and a J-beta primer mix, a second PCR was run for roughly 6 to 11 cycles. TCRdb ran MiXCR on the 5' RACE reads and lists one entry per CDR3 protein. The table has around 1,700,000 distinct CDR3 sequences, 28% seen once. The sample comprised blood. All receptors come from a woman aged 25 to 45 in good health.

The chain is built from TRBV20-1 and TRBJ1-5; D ambiguous. The CDR3 consists of 12 residues. Germline V gene sequence: CDR1 DFQATT, CDR2 SNEGSKA (reference sequence). V was trimmed by 6 bases and J by 6 bases, leaving 12 bases between them. The CDR3 DNA reads as TGCAGTGCCCATGAGCTGGGTCAGCCCCAGCATTTT. Encoded protein: CSAHELGQPQHF.

V and J are TRBV28 and TRBJ1-4; perhaps TRBD1 as D (6 bases). CDR1 is MDHEN, CDR2 SYDVKM, per germline. V gave up 7 bases and J gave up 6 bases, with 18 bases separating them. The CDR3 runs to 15 residues. As DNA, the CDR3 is TGTGCCAGCAAAAAGGGGGGATGGGGAGATGAAAAACTGTTTTTT. It specifies CASKKGGWGDEKLFF.

The V and J genes are TRBV25-1 and TRBJ2-1; the D is unclear. V was trimmed by 3 bases and J by 8 bases, leaving 8 bases between them. The CDR3 spans 12 residues. The germline gives CDR1 MGHDK, CDR2 SYGVNS. The CDR3 spells CASSDKGYEQFF. CDR3 nucleotides: TGTGCCAGCAGTGATAAAGGGTATGAGCAGTTCTTC.

V is TRBV6-5 and J is TRBJ2-5, with unresolved D. Near its end, the DNA agrees better with TRBJ2-7, so the J call may be wrong. Germline CDR1 reads MNHEY; CDR2 reads SVGAGI. The CDR3 totals 16 residues. The CDR3 region has the DNA TGTGCCAGCAGTTACCTCGACTCTGGGGTCCTATACGAGCAGTACTTC. Translation: CASSYLDSGVLYEQYF.

CDR3: CASSFSPREGNTIYF. For the CDR3, the DNA is TGTGCCAGCAGCTTCTCTCCCCGGGAGGGAAACACCATATATTTT. The rearrangement links TRBV7-6 to TRBJ1-3; unclear D gene. The CDR3 consists of 15 residues. Germline lookup yields CDR1 SGHVS and CDR2 FNYEAQ. V was pared by 3 bases and J by 4 bases, with 13 bases between.

This clonotype was seen at least ten times. This rearrangement joins TRBV28 to TRBJ2-7; possibly TRBD1 for D (5 bases). The CDR3 is made up of 13 amino acids. Trimming left V 2 bases short and J 5 bases short, with 10 bases between. Per the germline V gene, CDR1 is MDHEN and CDR2 is SYDVKM. Here the CDR3 DNA reads TGTGCCAGCAGTTTAGGCAGGGCCAACGAGCAGTACTTC. It specifies CASSLGRANEQYF.

As to this clonotype: A much larger clone sits a single nucleotide away, making a read error possible. V gene TRBV10-3 combines with J gene TRBJ2-5; TRBD1 agrees at 7 bases. This CDR3 comprises 16 residues. The V gene end was trimmed by 4 bases and the J gene end by 11 bases; junction bases not matched to a gene: 19. CDR1 and CDR2 from the germline V gene are ENHRY and SYGVKD. CDR3 loop: CAISGKTGQTSYAQYF. In DNA form, the CDR3 reads TGTGCCATCAGTGGGAAGACAGGGCAGACGTCCTACGCGCAGTACTTC.

The chain combines TRBV6-5 with TRBJ2-3; TRBD2 matches 8 bases. Germline assignment: CDR1 MNHEY and CDR2 SVGAGI. J gave up 2 bases and V 1 base, and 11 bases lay outside the gene matches. The length of the CDR3 is 18 residues. The CDR3: CASSYLGLAGPNTDTQYF. The CDR3 nucleotides read TGTGCCAGCAGTTACTTGGGCCTAGCGGGTCCTAACACAGATACGCAGTATTTT.

This clonotype appeared many times. The V call is TRBV4-2, the J call TRBJ2-7, with 11 nucleotides matching TRBD2. Trimming removed 0 bases from V and 2 bases from J; junction bases left unmatched: 12. The CDR3 has 19 residues. CDR1 and CDR2 from the germline V gene are LGHNA and YNFKEQ. The CDR3: CASSQEEIAGGMVPYEQYF. CDR3 in DNA: TGTGCCAGCAGCCAAGAGGAGATAGCGGGGGGGATGGTGCCCTACGAGCAGTACTTC.

Many counts were recorded for this clonotype. J is TRBJ2-3 and V is TRBV10-2; no reliable D call. With 4 bases removed from V and 2 bases from J, the gap between germline ends came to 10 bases. Per germline, CDR1 WSHSY and CDR2 SAAADI. CDR3 size: 14 residues. CDR3 nucleotides: TGCGCCAGCAGTGCTACCGCCCACACAGATACGCAGTATTTT. This codes for CASSATAHTDTQYF.

CDR3 sequence: CASSYELAADTQYF. In DNA form, the CDR3 reads TGTGCCAGCAGCTACGAACTAGCGGCAGATACGCAGTATTTT. The chain employs TRBV7-2 and TRBJ2-3; 8 bases match TRBD2. The V gene's germline CDR1 is SGHTA and CDR2 FQGNSA. This CDR3 is 14 amino acids long. The V gene end was trimmed by 4 bases and the J gene end by 4 bases; junction bases not matched to a gene: 4.

V and J are TRBV7-6 and TRBJ2-7; maybe TRBD2 (6 bases). The J call is doubtful: the DNA matches TRBJ2-5 better. Germline assignment: CDR1 SGHVS and CDR2 FNYEAQ. The CDR3 extends over 15 amino acids. The CDR3 bases are TGTGCCAGCAGCTTCGGACTAACGGACCAAGAGACCCAGTACTTC. Amino acids: CASSFGLTDQETQYF.

This clonotype has a count of ten or more. The genes are TRBV20-1 and TRBJ2-5; D is ambiguous. Germline loops: CDR1 DFQATT, CDR2 SNEGSKA (reference sequence). This CDR3 contains 13 residues. The V and J ends lost 5 bases and 6 bases respectively, with 16 bases between them. CDR3 DNA sequence: TGCAGTGCTTGGGGTCGAAGGAAGCAGACCCAGTACTTC. As protein: CSAWGRRKQTQYF.

This clonotype has just one count. The V gene is TRBV20-1, the J gene TRBJ1-3; D gene uncertain. Germline assignment: CDR1 DFQATT and CDR2 SNEGSKA (reference sequence). The V gene lost 6 bases and the J gene lost 0 bases, with 12 bases spanning the gap. The CDR3 covers 14 residues. DNA for the CDR3: TGCAGTGCCCCCATGAGAGACTCTGGAAACACCATATATTTT. Amino acids: CSAPMRDSGNTIYF.

This chain joins TRBV6-1 and TRBJ2-1, with 9 bases that match TRBD2. The germline V gene encodes CDR1 MNHNS and CDR2 SASEGT. V shed 6 bases and J 9 bases; nucleotides not matched to a gene: 12. The CDR3 totals 15 residues. For the CDR3, the DNA is TGTGCCAGCAGGCCACGGACTAGCGTGAGGAGTGAGCAGTTCTTC. It translates to CASRPRTSVRSEQFF.

In its sample, this clonotype was seen many times. CDR3 residues: CASSPRGTSGVETQYF. CDR3 bases: TGTGCCAGCTCACCACGAGGGACTAGCGGGGTTGAGACCCAGTACTTC. The chain is built from TRBV18 and TRBJ2-5, with 13 bases that match TRBD2. V shed 1 base, J shed 5 bases, and the junction held 4 bases outside the gene matches. Per germline, CDR1 KGHSH and CDR2 LQKENI. This CDR3 spans 16 amino acids.

As for this clonotype: This may come from a read error, since a much larger clone is one base off. J is TRBJ2-3 and V is TRBV12-3 or TRBV12-4, with 11 bases identical to TRBD2. This CDR3 has 15 amino acids. CDR3 sequence: CAISIAGGSTDTQYF. CDR3 bases: TGTGCCATCAGTATAGCGGGGGGGAGCACAGATACGCAGTATTTT.